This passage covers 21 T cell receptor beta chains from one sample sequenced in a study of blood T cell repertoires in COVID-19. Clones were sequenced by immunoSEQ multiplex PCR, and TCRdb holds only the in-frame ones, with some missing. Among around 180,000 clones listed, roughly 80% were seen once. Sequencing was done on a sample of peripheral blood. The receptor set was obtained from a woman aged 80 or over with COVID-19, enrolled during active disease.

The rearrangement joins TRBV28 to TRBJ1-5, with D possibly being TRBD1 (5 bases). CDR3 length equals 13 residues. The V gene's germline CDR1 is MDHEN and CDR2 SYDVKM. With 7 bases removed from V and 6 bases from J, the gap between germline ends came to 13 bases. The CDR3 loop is CASTGTYGQPQHF. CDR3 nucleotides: TGTGCCAGCACCGGGACTTACGGTCAGCCCCAGCATTTT.

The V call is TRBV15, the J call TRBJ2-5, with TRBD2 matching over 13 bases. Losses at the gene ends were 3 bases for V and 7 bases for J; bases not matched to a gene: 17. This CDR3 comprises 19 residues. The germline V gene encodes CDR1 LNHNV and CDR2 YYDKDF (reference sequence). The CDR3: CATSRAGGRTSGRGATQYF. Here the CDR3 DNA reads TGTGCCACCAGCAGGGCGGGGGGGAGGACTAGCGGGAGAGGGGCGACCCAGTACTTC.

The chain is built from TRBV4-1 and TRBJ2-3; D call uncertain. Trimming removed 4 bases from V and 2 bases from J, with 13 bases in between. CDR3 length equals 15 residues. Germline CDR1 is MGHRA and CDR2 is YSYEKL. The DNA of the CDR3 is TGCGCCAGCAGCCTTGGCCTGTCGAACACAGATACGCAGTATTTT. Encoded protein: CASSLGLSNTDTQYF.

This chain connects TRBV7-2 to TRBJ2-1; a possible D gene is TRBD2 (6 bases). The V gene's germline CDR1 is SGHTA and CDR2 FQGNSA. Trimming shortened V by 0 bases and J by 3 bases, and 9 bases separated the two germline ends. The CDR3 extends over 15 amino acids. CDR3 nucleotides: TGTGCCAGCAGCTTAGCGCGGGGCAGCTACAATGAGCAGTTCTTC. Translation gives CASSLARGSYNEQFF.

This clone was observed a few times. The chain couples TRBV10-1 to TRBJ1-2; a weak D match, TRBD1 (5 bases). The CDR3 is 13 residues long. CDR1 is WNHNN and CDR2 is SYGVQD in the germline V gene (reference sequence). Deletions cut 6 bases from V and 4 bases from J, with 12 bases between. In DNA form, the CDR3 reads TGCGCCAGCAGAGACCAGGGACTCTATGGCTACACCTTC. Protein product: CASRDQGLYGYTF.

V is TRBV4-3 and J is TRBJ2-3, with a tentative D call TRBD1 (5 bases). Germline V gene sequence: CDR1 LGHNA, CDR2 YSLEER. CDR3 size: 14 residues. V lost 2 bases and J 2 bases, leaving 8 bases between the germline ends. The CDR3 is CASSQRGFTDTQYF. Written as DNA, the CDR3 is TGCGCCAGCAGCCAAAGGGGATTCACAGATACGCAGTATTTT.

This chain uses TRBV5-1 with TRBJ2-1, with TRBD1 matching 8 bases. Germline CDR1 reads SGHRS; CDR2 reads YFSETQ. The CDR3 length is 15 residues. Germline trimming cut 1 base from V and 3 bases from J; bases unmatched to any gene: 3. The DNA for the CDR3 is TGCGCCAGCAGCTTGTCTGGACAGGGCTACAATGAGCAGTTCTTC. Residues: CASSLSGQGYNEQFF.

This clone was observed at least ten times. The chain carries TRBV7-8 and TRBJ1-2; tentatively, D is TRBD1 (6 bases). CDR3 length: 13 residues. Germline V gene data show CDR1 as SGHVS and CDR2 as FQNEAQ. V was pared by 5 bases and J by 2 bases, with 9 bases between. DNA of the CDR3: TGTGCCAGCAGCCCTGACAGGAACTATGGCTACACCTTC. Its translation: CASSPDRNYGYTF.

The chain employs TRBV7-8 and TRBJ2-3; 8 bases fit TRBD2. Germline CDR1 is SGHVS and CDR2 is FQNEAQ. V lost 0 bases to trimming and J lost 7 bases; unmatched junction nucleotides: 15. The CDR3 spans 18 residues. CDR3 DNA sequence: TGTGCCAGCAGCTTAGCGCGGGTACTAGCGGCTCGGTCGTATACGCAGTATTTT. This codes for CASSLARVLAARSYTQYF.

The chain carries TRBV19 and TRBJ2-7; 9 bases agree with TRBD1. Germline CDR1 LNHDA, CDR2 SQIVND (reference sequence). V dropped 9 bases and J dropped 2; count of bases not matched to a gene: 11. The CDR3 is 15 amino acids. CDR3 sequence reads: CASSLRTGVTYEQYF. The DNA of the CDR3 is TGTGCCAGCTCCCTGAGGACAGGGGTGACCTACGAGCAGTACTTC.

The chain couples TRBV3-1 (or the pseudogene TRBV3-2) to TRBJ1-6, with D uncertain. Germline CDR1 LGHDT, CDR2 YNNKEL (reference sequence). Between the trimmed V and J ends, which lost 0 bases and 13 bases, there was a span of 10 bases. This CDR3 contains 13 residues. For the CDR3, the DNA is TGTGCCAGCAGCCAAGAGAGGAGGTTGCCCCTCCACTTT. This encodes CASSQERRLPLHF.

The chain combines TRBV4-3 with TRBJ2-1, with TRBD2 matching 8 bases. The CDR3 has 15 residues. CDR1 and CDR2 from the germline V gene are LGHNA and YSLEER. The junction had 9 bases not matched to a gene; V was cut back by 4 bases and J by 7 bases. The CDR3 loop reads CASSRRGGQGNEQFF. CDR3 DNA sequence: TGCGCCAGCAGCCGTCGGGGGGGCCAAGGGAATGAGCAGTTCTTC.

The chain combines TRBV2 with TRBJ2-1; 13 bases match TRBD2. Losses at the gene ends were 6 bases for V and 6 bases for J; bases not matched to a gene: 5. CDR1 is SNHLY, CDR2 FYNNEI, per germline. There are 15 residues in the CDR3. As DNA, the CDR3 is TGTGCCAGCAGCCGGACTAGCGGGAGAGGCAATGAGCAGTTCTTC. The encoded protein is CASSRTSGRGNEQFF.

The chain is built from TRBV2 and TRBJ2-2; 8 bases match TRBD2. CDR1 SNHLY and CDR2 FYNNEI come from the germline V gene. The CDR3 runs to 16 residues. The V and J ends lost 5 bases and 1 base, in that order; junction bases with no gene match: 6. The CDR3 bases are TGTGCCAGCAGTCTTAGCGGGACCTTGAACACCGGGGAGCTGTTTTTT. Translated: CASSLSGTLNTGELFF. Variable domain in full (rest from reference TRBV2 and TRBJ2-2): EPEVTQTPSHQVTQMGQEVILRCVPISNHLYFYWYRQILGQKVEFLVSFYNNEISEKSEIFDDQFSVERPDGSNFTLKIRSTKLEDSAMYFCASSLSGTLNTGELFFGEGSRLTVL.

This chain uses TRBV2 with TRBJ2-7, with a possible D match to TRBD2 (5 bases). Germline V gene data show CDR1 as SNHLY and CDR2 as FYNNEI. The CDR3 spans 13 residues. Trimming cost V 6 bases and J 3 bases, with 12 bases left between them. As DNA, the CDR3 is TGTGCCAGCAGCCCCGGGGTAAACTACGAGCAGTACTTC. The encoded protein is CASSPGVNYEQYF.

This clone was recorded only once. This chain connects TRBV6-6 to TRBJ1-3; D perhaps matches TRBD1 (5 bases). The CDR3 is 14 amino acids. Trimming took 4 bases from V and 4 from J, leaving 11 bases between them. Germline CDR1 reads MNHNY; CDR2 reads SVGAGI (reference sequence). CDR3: CASSSSDRGNTIYF. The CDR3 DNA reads TGTGCCAGCAGTTCCTCCGACAGAGGAAACACCATATATTTT.

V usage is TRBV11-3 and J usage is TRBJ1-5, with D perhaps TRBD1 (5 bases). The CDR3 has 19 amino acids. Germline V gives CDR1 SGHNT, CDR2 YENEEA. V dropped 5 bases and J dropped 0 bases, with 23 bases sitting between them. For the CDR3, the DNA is TGTGCCAGCAGCGACCGCTACTGGTGTGACAGTTATAGCAATCAGCCCCAGCATTTT. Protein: CASSDRYWCDSYSNQPQHF. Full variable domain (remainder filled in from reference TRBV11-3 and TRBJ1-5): EAGVVQSPRYKIIEKKQPVAFWCNPISGHNTLYWYLQNLGQGPELLIRYENEEAVDDSQLPKDRFSAERLKGVDSTLKIQPAELGDSAVYLCASSDRYWCDSYSNQPQHFGDGTRLSIL.

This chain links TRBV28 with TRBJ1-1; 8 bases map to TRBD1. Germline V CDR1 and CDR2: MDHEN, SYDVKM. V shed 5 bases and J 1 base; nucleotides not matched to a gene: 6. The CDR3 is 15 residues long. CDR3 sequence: CASSAQGARNTEAFF. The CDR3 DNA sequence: TGTGCCAGCAGTGCGCAGGGGGCACGGAACACTGAAGCTTTCTTT.

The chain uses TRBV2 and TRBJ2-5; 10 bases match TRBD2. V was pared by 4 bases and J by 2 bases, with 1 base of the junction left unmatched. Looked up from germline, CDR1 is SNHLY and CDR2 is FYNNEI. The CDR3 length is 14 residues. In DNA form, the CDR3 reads TGTGCCAGCAGTGTGACTAGCGGGCAAGAGACCCAGTACTTC. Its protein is CASSVTSGQETQYF. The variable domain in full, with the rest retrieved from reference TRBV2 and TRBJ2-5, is EPEVTQTPSHQVTQMGQEVILRCVPISNHLYFYWYRQILGQKVEFLVSFYNNEISEKSEIFDDQFSVERPDGSNFTLKIRSTKLEDSAMYFCASSVTSGQETQYFGPGTRLLVL.

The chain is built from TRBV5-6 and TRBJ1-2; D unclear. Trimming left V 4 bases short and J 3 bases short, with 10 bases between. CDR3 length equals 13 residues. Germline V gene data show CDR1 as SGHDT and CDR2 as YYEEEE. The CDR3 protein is CASSLAADYGYTF. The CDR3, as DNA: TGTGCCAGCAGCCTAGCGGCGGACTATGGCTACACCTTC.

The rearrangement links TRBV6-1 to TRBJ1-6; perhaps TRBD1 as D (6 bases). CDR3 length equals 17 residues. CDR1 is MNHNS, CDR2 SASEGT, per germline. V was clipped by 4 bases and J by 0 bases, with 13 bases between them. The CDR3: CASSVRQDGSYNSPLHF. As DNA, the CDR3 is TGTGCCAGCAGTGTTAGACAGGATGGCTCCTATAATTCACCCCTCCACTTT.